This TCR beta chain was retrieved from a study of shared clonotypes between healthy human individuals. Study conclusions and caveats: Clonotype sharing among donors, it was expected, would be affected by sequencing depth. Enrolling few donors narrowed the genetic and exposure-history diversity that was represented.

Profiling relied on immunoSEQ multiplex PCR, and the TCRdb table lists in-frame clones only, not all of them. The sample consists of about 2,200,000 clones, about 93% of them appearing once. The CDR3 covers 17 residues. J gave up 7 bases and V 2 bases, and 13 bases lay outside the gene matches. CDR1 is LNHDA, CDR2 SQIVND, per germline (reference sequence). Terminally differentiated effector memory CD45RA+ cells were left out of the naive CD8 fraction, which was CD45RO-negative and positively selected for CCR7. As to this clone: Its target is unknown.

The specimen was naive CD8+ T cells from PBMCs. This TCR derives from a man aged 18 to 29 in good health. Some clones in this sample may be carry-over from other donors' samples. The chain is built from TRBV19 and TRBJ2-2; 7 bases fit TRBD2. The CDR3 loop reads CASSILPRGAGDGELFF. Here the CDR3 DNA reads TGTGCCAGTAGTATACTACCACGAGGGGCGGGAGACGGGGAGCTGTTTTTT.